Given below is one T cell receptor beta chain in context. Its antigen is not identified. Treatment in this sample: oral pan-JAK inhibitor, 5-10 mg twice daily. It was from PBMCs that CD4+ and CD8+ T cells were sorted. Reverse transcribed after extraction, RNA yielded cDNA as the sequencing template. TCRdb's table, derived via immunoSEQ multiplex PCR, lists solely in-frame clones and lacks some. The sample records more than 200,000 clones, around two fifths being singletons. The data belong to a study of CD8+ T cells in alopecia areata. General study results and limits: Lesional scalp, especially alopecia totalis/universalis, showed higher clonality than normal scalp.

The CDR3 contains 15 residues. The V segment lost 1 base and the J segment 6 bases; nucleotides outside the gene matches: 7. CDR1 GTSNPN and CDR2 SVGIG come from the germline V gene (reference sequence). The chain joins TRBV30 to TRBJ2-1; 9 positions agree with TRBD1. Sequencing was performed on CD4+ T cells sorted from blood, taken at roughly week 36, from a patient treated with tofacitinib. The sequence was obtained from a human donor with alopecia areata. The CDR3 region has the DNA TGTGCCTGGAGTGCTTCCGGGACAGGGAGCAATGAGCAGTTCTTC. Translated: CAWSASGTGSNEQFF.